This T cell receptor beta chain was recorded in a study of identical twins (dated by TCRdb to about 2016). Context from the whole study: The study deep-sequenced TCR alpha and beta repertoires from monozygotic twins, unrelated adults of various ages and cord blood to test whether fetal clonotypes persist. Replicate twin experiments were performed at different times using different library preparation protocols to rule out contamination. Study-level results and caveats: Abundant cord blood beta clonotypes carried fewer insertions; young adult naive repertoires showed a weaker similar trend, while memory repertoires showed none. Compared with coincidental sharing between unrelated individuals, an excess of low generation-probability sequences was observed among out-of-frame TCR alpha sequences shared between twins. Zero-insertion analyses could be partly confounded by invariant T cells such as MAIT and iNKT, though diverse VJ usage argued against such confounding for most clonotypes. Recombination models systematically underestimated out-of-frame TCR alpha sharing in monozygotic twins but agreed with sharing between unrelated individuals. Because the same donors could not be followed over many years, conclusions were based on cross-sectional statistical analysis. A weaker excess of twin sharing was found in beta out-of-frame sequences because the signal-to-noise ratio was lowered by fewer shared sequences.

Libraries were prepared through 5' RACE. TCRdb records Illumina HiSeq 2000 as the sequencer. A universal primer binding site was added through template switching, and the final cDNA carried a unique molecular identifier so that TCR cDNA molecules could be counted accurately. Specific primers in the conserved constant-segment region were used to synthesize first-strand cDNA for the TCR alpha and beta chains. To control for contamination, every cDNA library carried two barcodes: a SMART-Mk sample barcode plus Illumina barcodes. TruSeq adapter sequences along with Illumina sample barcodes were introduced in two successive PCR steps. TCR alpha and beta cDNA libraries were sequenced on the Illumina HiSeq platform with custom primers. From the authors' description of their analysis: Raw reads were processed with MiGEC to extract unique molecular identifiers, and MiXCR was used to determine CDR3 positions. For each individual, recombination models were inferred using an EM algorithm with the repgenHMM and IGoR tools. The tcR package in R was used for shared clonotype analysis, with sharing normalized by the product of cloneset sizes. To study raw recombination free of thymic and clonal selection effects, out-of-frame nonproductive sequences were analyzed. The raw public reads went through TCRdb reprocessing: fastp at Q25, MiXCR clone calling, in-frame beta chains kept. Each entry is one CDR3 protein sequence, shown with its most common DNA and genes. What appears here as the V and J calls and clone size reflects TCRdb's work, not the paper's. The sample table contains 420,000 or so distinct CDR3 sequences; only one count was recorded for less than 20% of them. The ten largest clones represent 12% of the sample.

The CDR3 covers 16 residues, taking in both the cysteine and the phenylalanine. Only the CDR3 portion is preserved as DNA: 48 bases, with reading frame beginning at the first base. The germline V gene gives CDR1 as LGHNA and CDR2 as YNFKEQ. Trimming accounts for 0 bases at V and 6 bases at J, while the number of junction bases matched to no gene is 7. Every donor was a healthy Caucasian. Three unrelated non-twin adults were additionally sequenced: a male aged 18 to 29, a male aged 50 to 60 and a female aged 50 to 60. Using Miltenyi CD45RO+ enrichment and human naive T-cell isolation kits, memory (CD45RO+) and naive T cells were isolated from PBMC. Note on this clonotype: The specificity of this receptor is unknown. The sample holds no much larger clone one base away, and base qualities are not on file.

The clonotype was recovered from a man aged 50 or older in good health. This receptor chain uses TRBV4-2 and TRBJ2-1; TRBD2 matches 8 bases in the middle. The sequenced material came from naive T cells sorted from blood. The sample's cell subset or site, from its label and the paper: cells isolated with a human naive T-cell isolation kit. The DNA sequence is given as TGTGCCAGCAGCCAAGAGGAGCGGGAGATTTTCAATGAGCAGTTCTTC. This is translated as CASSQEEREIFNEQFF.